This TCR beta chain is from a study of regulatory T cells in long-lasting Graves disease (TCRdb year 2021). With regard to the full study: Newly diagnosed Graves' disease patients had taken antithyroid drugs for less than 3 months. Patients with persistent Graves' disease were compared with patients with newly diagnosed Graves' disease using TCR sequencing and RNA sequencing of peripheral blood. The study was conducted in China and was registered as a clinical trial. TCR sequencing covered around 13 persistent and around 20 newly diagnosed Graves' disease patients, around 33 samples in total. What the research found in general, with its limitations: The authors acknowledged the small sample size as a limitation that may reduce accuracy. Persistent disease showed preferential use of TRBV28, TRBJ1-2 and TRBJ2-5, whereas newly diagnosed disease favored TRBV20-1 and TRBJ2-1. Only the TCR beta chain was sequenced and analyzed. Patients with persistent disease shared more public clonotypes (about 2,500) than newly diagnosed patients did (more than 900). Because the primary lesion, thyroid tissue, could not be accessed, the study looked at peripheral blood alone. Persistent Graves' disease patients showed lower TCR Shannon entropy and fewer highly expanded clones than newly diagnosed patients, suggesting clonal expansion.

In this sample, this clonotype turned up a few times. The antigen it recognizes is unknown. Base-call qualities are not available, and no considerably larger clone is one nucleotide away. V lost 5 bases and J lost 5 bases, and the count of bases not matched to a germline gene is 11. From the cysteine up to the phenylalanine, the CDR3 has a length of 15 residues. CDR3 DNA is the only sequence kept; it has 45 bases, read in frame from the first base. The germline V gene (reference sequence) specifies SGHAT as CDR1 and FQDESV as CDR2. The time point label, read with the paper, signifies: newly diagnosed GD, antithyroid drugs for less than 3 months. RNA was extracted from PBMCs in TRIzol for both TCR sequencing and RNA sequencing. The diagnosis of Graves' disease followed American Thyroid Association guidelines. Patients were recruited from an endocrinology department in Xi'an, China. Each patient gave approximately 9 milliliters of peripheral blood, collected in an EDTA anticoagulant tube. PBMCs were isolated by Ficoll Paque Plus density gradient separation without further T cell sorting. RNA quality was checked with an Agilent 2100 Bioanalyzer and agarose gel, and concentration with a NanoDrop 2000.

The library was built by means of multiplex PCR. Instrument used: Illumina HiSeq 4000. To build TCR beta libraries, CDR3 regions were amplified by Arm-PCR using iRepertoire HTBI primers. PCR products were gel purified before sequencing. As for the authors' bioinformatics: Gene usage analysis of CDR3 amino acid clonotypes used the approximately 62 TRBV and 14 to 15 TRBJ segments found across samples. COPE and FqMerger were used to merge filtered high-quality paired reads into contigs. Contigs were aligned with BLAST to IMGT TRBV, TRBD and TRBJ reference genes, and CDR3 was defined per IMGT. Any clonotype with a frequency above 0.1% was classified as a highly expanded clone. Shannon entropy served as the measure of repertoire diversity, while the Gini coefficient captured V-J evenness. A clonotype was considered public if more than one individual shared it. TCRdb reprocessed the public reads (quality trimming at Q25 with fastp, clone calling with MiXCR) and kept in-frame beta chains. A single entry per CDR3 protein holds the most common genes and DNA from its merged rows. TCRdb assigned the V and J calls; the authors' analysis was not used. The sample table shows approximately 560,000 distinct CDR3 sequences, and roughly 15% are seen once. 12% of the sample is held by the ten biggest clonotypes.

The data also belong to a second study, concerning T cells in Graves' hyperthyroidism and ophthalmopathy. The second paper further reports: A patient counted as having stable Graves' hyperthyroidism if no progression to ophthalmopathy occurred over 18 months of follow-up. Hyperthyroidism patients were newly diagnosed, had a disease duration of under 2 months, and were aged 18 to 65 years. Any patient with an uncontrolled infection, another autoimmune disease, pregnancy or lactation was excluded. Diagnoses were established on the basis of clinical symptoms, serum thyroxine and TRAb, thyroid ultrasound, and orbital computed tomography. For the first round of RT-PCR on the TCR CDR3, the HTBI primer set was used together with the Qiagen OneStep RT-PCR kit. Most expanded thyroid clonotypes (frequency above 0.001) were also detected in blood, a finding suggesting that blood repertoires may reflect thyroid immune responses. Ophthalmopathy was separated from stable hyperthyroidism by a 13 V-J signature model, with 87.88% sensitivity and approximately 81% specificity obtained in cross-validation and 80%/75% obtained in testing. In validation, the model predicted progression to ophthalmopathy a median of about 5.9 months before onset, with 70% to 71% sensitivity and more than 72% specificity. To identify TCR V-J signatures that set the groups apart, the researchers used a discovery cohort of about a hundred patients, made up of under 50 with Graves' ophthalmopathy and 57 with stable Graves' hyperthyroidism. Whether ophthalmopathy could be predicted prospectively was tested in an independent validation cohort made up of about 18 hyperthyroidism patients plus 17 patients who later progressed to ophthalmopathy. The approximately 100 discovery patients were randomly divided into training and test sets at a 7:3 ratio. In addition, the study compared T-cell repertoires in thyroid tissue and in blood from several Graves' hyperthyroidism patients. After blood sampling, hyperthyroidism patients were treated with methimazole at a starting dose of 30 mg daily, and ophthalmopathy patients were treated with high-dose intravenous methylprednisolone. The libraries were constructed in a second round of multiplex PCR and then size-selected and purified. The libraries were sequenced on an Illumina HiSeq2000 using paired-end 100 bp reads. SOAPnuke was used to process the raw data, with reads discarded if the reads contained adapters or uncalled bases, had a mean Phred below 15, or lacked an exact constant-primer or identifier match. High-quality paired reads were merged with COPE v1.2.5, and unique nucleotide sequences were defined as clonotypes. MiTCR v1.1 was used to align the clonotypes against IMGT TRBV, TRBD and TRBJ reference segments. The analysis was restricted to V-J combinations with a frequency above 0.0001, which together covered roughly 99% of the repertoires. The TCS score was defined as the ratio of F50 (clonal expansion) to E x V (chaos), calculated using BLOSUM62-based TCRdist between CDR3 peptides within each V-J. Welch's t-statistics and random forest reduced 500 to 550 V-J features to under 15, which were used in a naive Bayes classifier (R e1071). Sample size was not statistically predetermined, and investigators were not blinded to group allocation. According to the paper, TCR Vbeta CDR3 sequencing was carried out on 135 peripheral blood samples, which came from some 41 ophthalmopathy, roughly 75 hyperthyroidism and some 17 progressor patients.

The rearrangement joined TRBV11-1 to TRBJ2-7, with 8 junctional bases fitting TRBD2. The sequence derives from a man aged 18 to 29 with Graves disease. Donor details come from another sample of the same person, matched by shared clones. Here the sequenced sample was peripheral blood mononuclear cells (PBMCs), taken at new diagnosis, from a patient treated with antithyroid drugs. The DNA sequence is given as TGTGCCAGCAGCCATTTGGATGCGGGAGGAAACGAGCAGTACTTC. The resulting protein is CASSHLDAGGNEQYF.